This T cell receptor beta chain emerged from a study of Ad26.COV2.S vaccination and SARS-CoV-2 variants (TCRdb year 2021). Some background on the complete study: Vaccine-arm donors came from COV1001, a multicentre, randomized, double-blind, placebo-controlled phase I-IIa trial of Ad26.COV2.S in healthy adults. Ad26.COV2.S was administered intramuscularly at 5 x 10^10 or 1 x 10^11 viral particles, either as a single shot or as two shots given 56 days apart. TCRbeta repertoire sequencing was used to assess the specificity and breadth of SARS-CoV-2-reactive T cell receptors after Ad26.COV2.S vaccination. A total of around 32 samples were included in the TCR-sequenced set, comprising around 19 Ad26.COV2.S vaccine recipients, 5 placebo recipients and 8 SARS-CoV-2 convalescent individuals. Trial participants were randomized into five groups of five: low-dose or high-dose Ad26.COV2.S given once or twice, or placebo on both occasions. Blinding of investigators to trial group allocation was maintained during experiments and outcome assessment.

The CDR3 spans 16 residues, from the cysteine through the phenylalanine. Only the CDR3 part of the read is kept: 48 bases, read in frame from the first base. V is cut back by 6 bases and J by 2 bases, with 12 bases in the junction unmatched. CDR1 is given as SNHLY and CDR2 as FYNNEI, both from the germline V gene. The treatment or condition label for this specimen denotes: 15 to 20 received Ad26.COV2.S at low or high dose, single or two shots; about 5 received placebo; per-sample allocation not given. Repertoires of vaccine and placebo recipients were sequenced from samples collected on day 63 after the first injection. Between 29 July and 7 August 2020, Cohort 1b enrolled 25 adults aged 18-55 years at one site in Boston, USA. Ad26.COV2.S was a replication-incompetent adenovirus type 26 vector expressing a prefusion-stabilized SARS-CoV-2 spike protein from the original Wuhan strain. Study-wide conclusions, independent of this receptor: Spike-specific TCR breadth was higher in Ad26.COV2.S recipients than in placebo recipients (P = 0.0014). Non-spike TCR breadth was comparable between vaccine and placebo recipients, consistent with the vaccine containing only spike. After vaccination, spike-specific CD8+ and CD4+ T cell responses were reported to show substantial breadth. The authors noted that total T cell responses may have been underestimated by the TCR breadth and depth analyses. Comparing responses between vaccine doses or regimens was not something the study was powered to do.

The immunoSEQ Assay was used to sequence TCRbeta CDR3 regions. After extraction, genomic DNA underwent amplification by bias-controlled multiplex PCR, followed by high-throughput sequencing. The original methods were these. To quantify the absolute abundance of each unique TCRbeta CDR3 region, sequences were collapsed and filtered. Usable DNA was measured by amplifying reference genes present in all nucleated cells, and TCRbeta template counts were normalized to that usable DNA to estimate T cell fraction. Repertoire TCRs were annotated as SARS-CoV-2-specific when V gene, CDR3 amino acid sequence and J gene were exactly matched to a known reactive TCR set. The reference SARS-CoV-2 TCR set came from MIRA and was filtered for enrichment in COVID-19-positive ImmuneCODE repertoires, removing public or cross-reactive TCRs. Based on the MIRA antigens, annotated TCRs were further analysed at the level of specific ORF or position within ORF. Depth was the summed frequency of annotated unique rearrangements, while breadth was defined as annotated unique rearrangements over total unique productive rearrangements. Two-sided Wilcoxon rank-sum tests were applied when comparing TCR breadth between groups. The source is immuneACCESS, and TCRdb retained only in-frame sequences with V and J called. Part of the clones is not carried over; for the studies checked, unresolved V genes explain less than half of this, and the remainder is unexplained. V and J calls and clone size are as listed in that table; D and trimming were resolved from the DNA. In this sample the table shows 300,000 to 400,000 clones, more than 75% of which occur a single time. The ten biggest clones cover approximately 3.6% of the sample.

A note on this clone: Which antigen it targets is not known. Base-call qualities are not available, and no considerably larger clone is one nucleotide away.

The rearranged segments are TRBV2 and TRBJ2-7, and 8 bases in between align with TRBD2. The sample here was peripheral blood, taken in a trial of Ad26.COV2.S vaccine versus placebo. The receptor was isolated from a person aged 18-65 years who received the Ad26.COV2.S COVID-19 vaccine or a placebo. CDR3 region: CASRSKRGGRPYEQYF. DNA sequence: TGTGCCAGCAGATCAAAACGGGGGGGCCGGCCCTACGAGCAGTACTTC.